The 15 T cell receptor beta chains given below trace back to one sample, sequenced in a study of human T cells and chemical hapten exposure. Using its own MiXCR run on the RACE reads, TCRdb lists one record per CDR3 protein. Among 350,000 to 450,000 distinct CDR3 sequences listed, more than 4.5% were seen once. Time point indicated: pre-sensitization, week 0. Treatment in this sample: therapeutic diphenylcyclopropenone sensitization with weekly scalp DPC. Material: whole blood, obtained in connection with sensitization to the hapten diphenylcyclopropenone (DPC). These receptors all come from a woman between 45 and 60 years old with alopecia areata. Some clones in this sample may be carry-over from other donors' samples.

There are a few counts of this clonotype. The rearrangement joins TRBV19 to TRBJ2-4, with 8 bases identical to TRBD2. With V trimmed by 5 bases and J by 8 bases, 8 bases remained unmatched. This CDR3 comprises 14 residues. Germline V gene data show CDR1 as LNHDA and CDR2 as SQIVND (reference sequence). The CDR3: CASSSSGRGDIQYF. DNA of the CDR3: TGTGCCAGTAGTTCGAGCGGGAGAGGGGACATTCAGTACTTC.

V is TRBV4-3 and J is TRBJ2-1, with 10 bases lining up with TRBD2. Trimming at V came to 2 bases and at J to 5 bases, leaving 0 bases not matched to a gene. From germline, CDR1 is LGHNA and CDR2 YSLEER. The CDR3 contains 14 residues. CDR3 loop: CASSQSGRDNEQFF. DNA for the CDR3: TGCGCCAGCAGCCAAAGCGGGAGGGACAATGAGCAGTTCTTC.

In this sample, this clonotype turned up a few times. The gene calls are TRBV19 and TRBJ2-6; tentatively, D is TRBD1 (6 bases). This CDR3 region has 15 residues. V was shortened by 6 bases and J by 5 bases, with 14 bases between the two germline ends. Germline V lookup: CDR1 LNHDA, CDR2 SQIVND (reference sequence). In DNA, the CDR3 is TGTGCCAGTAGCAGGGGAGAGGCTAGGGCCAACGTCCTGACTTTC. Its translation is CASSRGEARANVLTF.

This clonotype came up many times. V and J are TRBV25-1 and TRBJ2-3; tentative D call: TRBD2 (6 bases). The CDR3 is 17 amino acids. Germline CDR1 and CDR2: MGHDK and SYGVNS. The ends were cut back, 5 bases at V and 3 bases at J, with 21 bases in the middle. CDR3 DNA: TGTGCCAGCAGTTTTGGGCGTCACGGCGGGATTACAGATACGCAGTATTTT. Its translation is CASSFGRHGGITDTQYF.

This clonotype was seen only a few times. The chain recombines TRBV12-3 or TRBV12-4 with TRBJ2-6; D not certain. V lost 11 bases, J lost 3 bases, and 8 bases lay in between. This CDR3 has 12 residues. The CDR3 loop reads CASTHGANVLTF. The CDR3 nucleotides read TGTGCCTCAACACATGGGGCCAACGTCCTGACTTTC.

This chain links TRBV15 with TRBJ2-7, with no clear D. The CDR3 contains 15 residues. The V end was cut by 3 bases, the J end by 3 bases, with 15 bases between. CDR1 is LNHNV, CDR2 YYDKDF, per germline (reference sequence). The chain's CDR3 is CATSSALDLHYEQYF. CDR3 coding DNA: TGTGCCACCAGCAGCGCTTTGGACCTCCACTACGAGCAGTACTTC.

The gene calls are TRBV6-5 and TRBJ1-1; D is unclear. This CDR3 is 13 amino acids long. Germline V gene sequence: CDR1 MNHEY, CDR2 SVGAGI. Trimming shortened V by 7 bases and J by 11 bases, and 20 bases separated the two germline ends. This CDR3 reads CASNQRVFGEAFF. DNA of the CDR3: TGTGCCAGCAATCAGAGGGTGTTTGGGGAGGCTTTCTTT.

This clonotype was observed a handful of times. The chain joins TRBV6-2 or TRBV6-3 to TRBJ1-2; D ambiguous. The CDR3 covers 13 residues. The germline V and J ends were trimmed by 7 bases and 0 bases, with 9 bases remaining between them. Germline-derived CDR1 and CDR2 are MNHEY and SVGEGT. The CDR3: CASTATSNYGYTF. The CDR3 region has the DNA TGTGCCAGCACCGCCACTTCTAACTATGGCTACACCTTC.

In this sample, this clonotype turned up many times. The rearrangement uses TRBV29-1 and TRBJ2-7; 8 nucleotides match TRBD1. The CDR3 covers 14 residues. J gave up 2 bases and V 4 bases, and 7 bases lay outside the gene matches. The V gene's germline CDR1 is SQVTM and CDR2 ANQGSEA. In DNA, the CDR3 is TGCAGCGTTGGCGGGACAGGACGCACCTACGAGCAGTACTTC. The encoded protein is CSVGGTGRTYEQYF.

The chain links TRBV2 to TRBJ2-7; D not resolved. The CDR3 has 13 residues. Germline values: CDR1 SNHLY, CDR2 FYNNEI. Trimming shortened V by 6 bases and J by 3 bases, and 12 bases separated the two germline ends. CDR3 amino acids: CASSRGYDYEQYF. In DNA, the CDR3 is TGTGCCAGCAGCCGTGGGTACGACTACGAGCAGTACTTC.

Many counts were recorded for this clonotype. The chain links TRBV10-3 to TRBJ2-1, with TRBD2 matching 14 bases. V gave up 4 bases and J gave up 8 bases; unmatched junction bases: 7. Germline V gene data show CDR1 as ENHRY and CDR2 as SYGVKD. The CDR3 covers 16 residues. The CDR3 loop reads CAISVETSGREDEQFF. In DNA form, the CDR3 reads TGTGCCATCAGTGTGGAGACTAGCGGGAGGGAGGATGAGCAGTTCTTC.

This clonotype appeared many times. The chain uses TRBV12-3 or TRBV12-4 and TRBJ2-2; D is uncertain. The CDR3 is 14 amino acids. Trimming took 4 bases from V and 2 from J, leaving 8 bases between them. CDR3 protein: CASSYAANTGELFF. CDR3 in DNA: TGTGCCAGCAGTTACGCTGCTAACACCGGGGAGCTGTTTTTT.

The rearrangement uses TRBV5-1 and TRBJ2-7; 7 nucleotides align to TRBD1. V gave up 4 bases and J gave up 4 bases; unmatched junction bases: 5. The length of the CDR3 is 13 residues. The V gene's germline CDR1 is SGHRS and CDR2 YFSETQ. The CDR3 loop is CASSVGGAYEQYF. The CDR3 DNA is TGCGCCAGCAGCGTAGGGGGCGCGTACGAGCAGTACTTC.

At least ten counts were recorded for this clonotype. V usage is TRBV3-1 and J usage is TRBJ2-1; the match to TRBD2 covers 10 bases. Germline-derived CDR1 and CDR2 are LGHDT and YNNKEL (reference sequence). The V gene end was trimmed by 4 bases and the J gene end by 4 bases; junction bases not matched to a gene: 10. This CDR3 contains 17 residues. CDR3: CASSLPRLAGRYNEQFF. DNA of the CDR3: TGTGCCAGCAGCCTCCCCCGACTAGCGGGCCGGTACAATGAGCAGTTCTTC.

The genes are TRBV18 and TRBJ1-6, with D unclear. Germline loops: CDR1 KGHSH, CDR2 LQKENI. CDR3 length: 13 amino acids. The V end was cut by 3 bases, the J end by 17 bases, with 17 bases between. The CDR3 protein is CASSPSPGKDVHF. DNA for the CDR3: TGTGCCAGCTCACCGTCACCGGGAAAAGACGTCCACTTT. The variable domain in full, completed from reference TRBV18 and TRBJ1-6, reads NAGVMQNPRHLVRRRGQEARLRCSPMKGHSHVYWYRQLPEEGLKFMVYLQKENIIDESGMPKERFSAEFPKEGPSILRIQQVVRGDSAAYFCASSPSPGKDVHFGNGTRLTVT.